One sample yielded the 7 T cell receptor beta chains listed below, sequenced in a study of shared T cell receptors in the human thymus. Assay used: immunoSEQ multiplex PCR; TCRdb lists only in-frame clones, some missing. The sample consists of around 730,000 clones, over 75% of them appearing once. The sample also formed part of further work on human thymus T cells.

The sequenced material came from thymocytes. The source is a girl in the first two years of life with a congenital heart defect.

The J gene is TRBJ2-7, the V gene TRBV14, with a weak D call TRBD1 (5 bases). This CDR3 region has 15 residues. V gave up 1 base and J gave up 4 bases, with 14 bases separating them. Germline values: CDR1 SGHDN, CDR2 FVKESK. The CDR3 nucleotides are TGTGCCAGCAGCCAAGTCCGCCAGGGCGGTTACGAGCAGTACTTC. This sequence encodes CASSQVRQGGYEQYF.

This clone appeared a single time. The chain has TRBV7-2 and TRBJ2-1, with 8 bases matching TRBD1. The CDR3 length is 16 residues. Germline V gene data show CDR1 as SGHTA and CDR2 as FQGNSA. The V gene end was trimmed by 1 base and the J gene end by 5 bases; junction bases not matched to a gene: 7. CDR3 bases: TGTGCCAGCAGCTTAGGTCGCCAGGGGGCTCACAATGAGCAGTTCTTC. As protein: CASSLGRQGAHNEQFF.

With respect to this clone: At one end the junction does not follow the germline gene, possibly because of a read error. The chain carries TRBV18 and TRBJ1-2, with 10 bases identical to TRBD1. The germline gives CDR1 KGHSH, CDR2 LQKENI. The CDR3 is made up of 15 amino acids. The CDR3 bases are TGTGCCAGCTCACCCGAACAACCCGGGACAGGGGCGTACATCTTC. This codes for CASSPEQPGTGAYIF.

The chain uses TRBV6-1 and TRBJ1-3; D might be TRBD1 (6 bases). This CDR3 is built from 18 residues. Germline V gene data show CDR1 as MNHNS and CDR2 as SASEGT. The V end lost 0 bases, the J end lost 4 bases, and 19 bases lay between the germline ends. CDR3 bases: TGTGCCAGCAGTGAAGCGCCCACACAGGGTACAGCGGGAAACACCATATATTTT. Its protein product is CASSEAPTQGTAGNTIYF.

The CDR3 coding sequence is TGTGCCAGCAGCCAATTGCCGGGACTAGGGGTGACCCAGTACTTC. Its translation: CASSQLPGLGVTQYF. The V gene is TRBV5-4, the J gene TRBJ2-5; 8 bases are a match to TRBD2. The CDR3 contains 15 residues. The germline V gene has CDR1 SGHNT and CDR2 YYREEE (reference sequence). J lost 7 bases, V lost 4 bases, and 12 bases had no gene match. Drawing the rest from reference TRBV5-4 and TRBJ2-5, the complete variable domain is ETGVTQSPTHLIKTRGQQVTLRCSSQSGHNTVSWYQQALGQGPQFIFQYYREEENGRGNFPPRFSGLQFPNYSSELNVNALELDDSALYLCASSQLPGLGVTQYFGPGTRLLVL.

The CDR3 region has the DNA TGTGCCACCACCCCCAGCGGGGGGGCGTATTGGACAGATACGCAGTATTTT. It yields the protein CATTPSGGAYWTDTQYF. The V gene is TRBV5-5, the J gene TRBJ2-3; 10 bases match TRBD2. V lost 9 bases, J lost 3 bases, and 16 bases stayed unmatched. Per germline, CDR1 SGHKS and CDR2 YYEKEE (reference sequence). The CDR3 consists of 17 residues.

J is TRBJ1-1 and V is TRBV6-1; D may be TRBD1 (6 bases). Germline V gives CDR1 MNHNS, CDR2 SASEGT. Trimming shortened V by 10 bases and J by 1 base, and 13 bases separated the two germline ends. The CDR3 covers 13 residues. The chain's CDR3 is CAIKQGWNTEAFF. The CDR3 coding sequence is TGTGCCATCAAACAGGGATGGAACACTGAAGCTTTCTTT.